A selection of T cell receptor beta chains follows, all from one sample in a study of blood T cells in healthy people across ages. TCRdb called the 5' RACE reads again in MiXCR, with one record for every CDR3 protein. The sample records 1.2 million to 1.5 million distinct CDR3 sequences, 42% being singletons. The specimen was blood. The source of these receptors is a woman between 18 and 30 years old in good health. Both conserved end residues are part of each CDR3. Fields, in order: J gene, D gene, V gene, clone size, CDR3 protein, CDR3 DNA. D genes are given only for firm matches. Clone size, where shown, is once, few, many, or a class for clones that have expanded.

TRBJ1-1	TRBD1	TRBV5-1	NA	CASSFLQGGGTEAFF	TGCGCCAGCAGCTTCCTTCAGGGGGGGGGCACTGAAGCTTTCTTT
TRBJ2-1	TRBD2	TRBV3-1	few	CASSSRLAGHNEQFF	TGTGCCAGCAGCTCTCGACTAGCGGGACACAATGAGCAGTTCTTC
TRBJ2-7	NA	TRBV20-1	NA	CSAAWRRDSYEQYF	TGCAGTGCTGCGTGGCGGCGGGACTCCTACGAGCAGTACTTC
TRBJ2-3	NA	TRBV2	many	CASRQESTDTQYF	TGTGCCAGCAGACAGGAAAGCACAGATACGCAGTATTTT
TRBJ2-1	NA	TRBV12-3/TRBV12-4	NA	CASSLNWGTNEQFF	TGTGCCAGCAGTTTAAATTGGGGAACCAATGAGCAGTTCTTC
TRBJ2-3	NA	TRBV15	NA	CATSPDRGDTQYF	TGTGCCACCAGCCCCGACCGGGGAGATACGCAGTATTTT
TRBJ1-1	NA	TRBV29-1	many	CSVEIANTEAFF	TGCAGCGTTGAGATAGCGAACACTGAAGCTTTCTTT
TRBJ2-3	NA	TRBV7-2	few	CASSLDGRTDTQYF	TGTGCCAGCAGCTTAGATGGACGCACAGATACGCAGTATTTT
TRBJ1-5	TRBD1	TRBV7-2	NA	CASSRQGHQPQHF	TGTGCCAGCAGCCGACAGGGGCATCAGCCCCAGCATTTT
TRBJ2-5	TRBD2	TRBV20-1	NA	CSALPSGRLYQEAQYF	TGCAGTGCTCTTCCTAGCGGGAGACTGTACCAAGAGGCCCAGTACTTC